Each of the 23 T cell receptor beta chains below was sequenced from the same sample in a study of T-cell reconstitution after alpha-beta-depleted transplantation in children. Preparation of the TCRbeta library used unique molecular identifiers. From the PCR reads, TCRdb called clonotypes with MiXCR, one entry per CDR3 protein. The profile shows roughly 610,000 distinct CDR3 sequences, approximately 10% of them singletons. This specimen was PBMCs from the stem cell graft donor, taken from the stem cell graft. All receptors come from a human donor who donated a stem cell graft to a child with acute myeloid leukemia.

This chain links TRBV30 with TRBJ2-2; possible D gene TRBD1, 6 bases. CDR1 GTSNPN and CDR2 SVGIG come from the germline V gene (reference sequence). The CDR3 runs 15 residues. Trimming left V 3 bases short and J 3 bases short, with 14 bases between. The CDR3 bases are TGTGCCTGGAGCTTACGGGACACATACACCGGGGAGCTGTTTTTT. Amino acid sequence: CAWSLRDTYTGELFF.

The V and J genes are TRBV7-9 and TRBJ1-5; TRBD1 is a possible D gene (6 bases). CDR1 SEHNR and CDR2 FQNEAQ come from the germline V gene (reference sequence). Trimming stripped 1 base from V and 0 bases from J, with 13 bases between. This CDR3 is 17 amino acids long. In DNA, the CDR3 is TGTGCCAGCAGCTTAGGGGCAGGGGATCATAGCAATCAGCCCCAGCATTTT. This sequence encodes CASSLGAGDHSNQPQHF.

This clonotype was recorded only once. A much larger clone sits a single nucleotide away, making a read error possible. The chain carries TRBV10-3 and TRBJ2-6; 14 bases align to TRBD2. Trimming removed 6 bases from V and 1 base from J; junction bases left unmatched: 5. Germline V gene data show CDR1 as ENHRY and CDR2 as SYGVKD. The CDR3 extends over 18 amino acids. In DNA, the CDR3 is TGTGCCATCAGCCTGGGACTAGCGGGAGTGTCTGGGGCCAACGTCCTGACTTTC. It encodes CAISLGLAGVSGANVLTF.

Ten or more counts support this clonotype. The CDR3: CASSFRGVELFF. The DNA for the CDR3 is TGTGCCAGCAGTTTTAGGGGCGTGGAGCTGTTTTTT. This sequence joins TRBV6-2 or TRBV6-3 and TRBJ2-2, with a tentative D call TRBD1 (5 bases). The V end lost 4 bases, the J end lost 10 bases, and 10 bases lay between the germline ends. The CDR3 contains 12 residues. Germline V gene lookup returns CDR1 MNHEY and CDR2 SVGEGT.

This clonotype was counted a few times. The genes are TRBV5-4 and TRBJ2-3; D ambiguous. V lost 0 bases and J 5 bases, leaving 4 bases between the germline ends. The CDR3 has 12 amino acids. CDR1 and CDR2 (germline): SGHNT, YYREEE (reference sequence). The CDR3 is CASSLALDTQYF. The CDR3 DNA reads TGTGCCAGCAGCTTGGCTCTAGATACGCAGTATTTT.

The chain uses TRBV10-3 and TRBJ2-7, with TRBD2 matching 8 bases. Germline V lookup: CDR1 ENHRY, CDR2 SYGVKD. V dropped 4 bases and J dropped 0; count of bases not matched to a gene: 11. The CDR3 is 17 amino acids. The CDR3, as DNA: TGTGCCATCAGTGTCGATCGGGGGGGCTCCAGCTCCTACGAGCAGTACTTC. Translation gives CAISVDRGGSSSYEQYF.

This clonotype appeared many times. The chain joins TRBV27 to TRBJ2-3; D is uncertain. V lost 0 bases to trimming and J lost 7 bases, with 5 bases between them. Germline V gene lookup returns CDR1 MNHEY and CDR2 SMNVEV (reference sequence). The CDR3 loop spans 12 amino acids. The CDR3 region is CASSLSGNTQYF. CDR3 nucleotide sequence: TGTGCCAGCAGTTTATCTGGGAATACGCAGTATTTT.

The chain has TRBV20-1 and TRBJ1-4, with TRBD1 matching over 8 bases. The CDR3 runs to 15 residues. In germline, CDR1 is DFQATT, CDR2 SNEGSKA (reference sequence). V gave up 6 bases and J gave up 5 bases; unmatched junction bases: 11. The CDR3 DNA is TGCAGTGCCTTGGGGCAGGGGGCGCGAAATGAAAAACTGTTTTTT. Residues: CSALGQGARNEKLFF.

This clonotype was detected only a few times. V gene TRBV25-1 combines with J gene TRBJ1-1; 7 positions match TRBD1. Germline V lookup: CDR1 MGHDK, CDR2 SYGVNS. V was clipped by 8 bases and J by 0 bases; unmatched bases: 9. There are 15 residues in the CDR3. CDR3 sequence (DNA): TGTGCCAGCCCTCGGGACAGCTCGTTGAACACTGAAGCTTTCTTT. It encodes CASPRDSSLNTEAFF.

This clonotype showed up just a few times. This chain uses TRBV20-1 with TRBJ1-4, with a possible D match to TRBD1 (6 bases). V lost 7 bases and J lost 12, with 12 bases in between. The germline gives CDR1 DFQATT, CDR2 SNEGSKA (reference sequence). The CDR3 is made up of 10 amino acids. This CDR3 reads CSGFGGELFF. CDR3 DNA: TGCAGTGGGTTCGGGGGCGAACTGTTTTTT.

This clonotype was found a few times. This chain connects TRBV15 to TRBJ2-7; D is unclear. Trimming pared 0 bases from V and 5 bases from J, leaving 14 bases between. Germline CDR1 reads LNHNV; CDR2 reads YYDKDF (reference sequence). This CDR3 region has 15 residues. The CDR3: CATSRDGGLPHEQYF. Written as DNA, the CDR3 is TGTGCCACCAGCAGAGATGGCGGTTTACCTCACGAGCAGTACTTC.

This clonotype was observed a few times. The gene calls are TRBV25-1 and TRBJ2-7, with 8 nucleotides matching TRBD1. V shed 1 base, J shed 1 base, and the junction held 12 bases outside the gene matches. This CDR3 region has 18 residues. In germline, CDR1 is MGHDK, CDR2 SYGVNS. In DNA, the CDR3 is TGTGCCAGCAGTGAATTCAGGACAGGGACCTTTAATTCCTACGAGCAGTACTTC. It specifies CASSEFRTGTFNSYEQYF.

Of note for this clonotype: One base away lies a much larger clone, so this may be a sequencing read error. This chain links TRBV5-5 with TRBJ2-7, with D perhaps matching TRBD1 or TRBD2 (5 bases each). Trimming took off 2 bases at V and 2 bases at J, with 17 bases between the two ends. Germline CDR1 SGHKS, CDR2 YYEKEE (reference sequence). The CDR3 has 16 residues. CDR3 nucleotides: TGTGCCAGCAGCTTCCGGGACGTTTTCGGGACCTACGAGCAGTACTTC. Amino acid sequence: CASSFRDVFGTYEQYF.

This clonotype was seen many times. V is TRBV5-1 and J is TRBJ2-2; no clear D. The CDR3 sequence is 13 residues long. V was pared by 7 bases and J by 4 bases, with 11 bases between. The germline CDR1 and CDR2 sequences are SGHRS and YFSETQ. The CDR3 DNA reads TGCGCCAGCGGACCTCAGGCCACCGGGGAGCTGTTTTTT. Its translation is CASGPQATGELFF.

The CDR3 reads CASSPLAGASQETQYF. The CDR3 bases are TGTGCCAGCAGCCCTCTAGCGGGAGCGTCCCAAGAGACCCAGTACTTC. The chain has TRBV3-1 and TRBJ2-5, with 10 bases matching TRBD2. The trim removed 4 bases at V and 1 base at J, leaving 6 bases unmatched. The CDR3 runs 16 residues. CDR1 and CDR2 (germline): LGHDT, YNNKEL (reference sequence).

This clonotype showed up just a few times. The chain employs TRBV7-8 and TRBJ2-2; D might be TRBD1 or TRBD2, each matching 5 bases. Germline V gene data show CDR1 as SGHVS and CDR2 as FQNEAQ. The V gene lost 7 bases and the J gene lost 6 bases, with 12 bases spanning the gap. The CDR3 length is 13 residues. CDR3 region: CASTRDRPGELFF. The CDR3, as DNA: TGTGCCAGCACTAGGGACCGCCCCGGGGAGCTGTTTTTT.

This clonotype was counted a few times. The chain combines TRBV20-1 with TRBJ1-5; D may be TRBD1 (6 bases). Looked up from germline, CDR1 is DFQATT and CDR2 is SNEGSKA (reference sequence). V dropped 3 bases and J dropped 1 base, with 13 bases sitting between them. The CDR3 loop spans 15 amino acids. The CDR3 DNA sequence: TGCAGTGCTAGGCAACAGGGAAGGAGCAATCAGCCCCAGCATTTT. As protein: CSARQQGRSNQPQHF.

The chain links TRBV10-3 to TRBJ2-2; D call uncertain. The V gene's germline CDR1 is ENHRY and CDR2 SYGVKD. This CDR3 comprises 16 residues. The V end lost 0 bases, the J end lost 2 bases, and 10 bases lay between the germline ends. Here the CDR3 DNA reads TGTGCCATCAGTGAGTCCAGCGAGGCAAACACCGGGGAGCTGTTTTTT. As protein: CAISESSEANTGELFF.

This clonotype was observed a few times. V usage is TRBV27 and J usage is TRBJ2-1; D is unclear. CDR1 and CDR2 (germline): MNHEY, SMNVEV (reference sequence). The V gene lost 2 bases and the J gene lost 2 bases, with 10 bases spanning the gap. The CDR3 contains 15 residues. CDR3 nucleotides: TGTGCCAGCAGTTTAGCGCAAACCCCCTACAATGAGCAGTTCTTC. Residues: CASSLAQTPYNEQFF.

The genes are TRBV29-1 and TRBJ1-1, with 7 bases that match TRBD1. Germline assignment: CDR1 SQVTM and CDR2 ANQGSEA. The CDR3 runs 17 residues. Trimming took 4 bases from V and 1 from J; bases not matched to a gene: 15. CDR3 residues: CSVVNRGGSKSNTEAFF. For the CDR3, the DNA is TGCAGCGTTGTTAACAGGGGCGGATCCAAATCGAACACTGAAGCTTTCTTT.

This clonotype was found many times. The chain links TRBV6-6 to TRBJ2-3; 8 nucleotides align to TRBD1. The junction had 4 bases not matched to a gene; V was cut back by 2 bases and J by 6 bases. Per the germline V gene, CDR1 is MNHNY and CDR2 is SVGAGI (reference sequence). The CDR3 sequence is 14 residues long. For the CDR3, the DNA is TGTGCCAGCAGTTACAGGACAGGGCAGGATACGCAGTATTTT. It translates to CASSYRTGQDTQYF.

The gene calls are TRBV20-1 and TRBJ1-5; the D is unclear. The CDR3 is 12 residues long. CDR1 is DFQATT, CDR2 SNEGSKA, per germline (reference sequence). V was cut by 4 bases and J by 7 bases, with 11 bases left in between. In DNA form, the CDR3 reads TGCAGTGCTACGAGGACGGGCCAGCCCCAGCATTTT. It encodes CSATRTGQPQHF.

This clonotype occurred many times. This chain uses TRBV6-6 with TRBJ2-1; D is perhaps TRBD2 (7 bases). Looked up from germline, CDR1 is MNHNY and CDR2 is SVGAGI (reference sequence). V was shortened by 11 bases and J by 9 bases, with 17 bases between the two germline ends. This CDR3 is 12 amino acids long. The CDR3 sequence: CAGSGGPGEQFF. CDR3 DNA sequence: TGTGCCGGATCCGGGGGGCCGGGTGAGCAGTTCTTC.